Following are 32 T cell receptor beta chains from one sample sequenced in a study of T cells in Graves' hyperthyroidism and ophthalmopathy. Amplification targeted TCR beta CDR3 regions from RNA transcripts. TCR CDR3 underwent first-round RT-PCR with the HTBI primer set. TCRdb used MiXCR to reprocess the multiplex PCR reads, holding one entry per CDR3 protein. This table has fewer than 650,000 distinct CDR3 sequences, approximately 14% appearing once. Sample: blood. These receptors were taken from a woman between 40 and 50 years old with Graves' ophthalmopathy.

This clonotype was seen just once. The CDR3 DNA reads as TGTGCCAGCAGTTACTCGGCGTCATCGCGTTGGCCAAAGCCCCAGCATTTT. It specifies CASSYSASSRWPKPQHF. The V and J genes are TRBV6-5 and TRBJ1-5; unclear D gene. Germline-derived CDR1 and CDR2 are MNHEY and SVGAGI. The germline V and J ends were trimmed by 0 bases and 8 bases, with 20 bases remaining between them. The CDR3 spans 17 residues.

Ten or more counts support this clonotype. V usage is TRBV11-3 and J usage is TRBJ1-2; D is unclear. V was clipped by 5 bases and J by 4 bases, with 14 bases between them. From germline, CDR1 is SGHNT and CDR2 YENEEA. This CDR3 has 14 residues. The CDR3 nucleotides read TGTGCCAGCAGCCCTACCGGCTCGCTCTATGGCTACACCTTC. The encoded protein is CASSPTGSLYGYTF. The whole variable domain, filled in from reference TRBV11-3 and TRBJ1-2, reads EAGVVQSPRYKIIEKKQPVAFWCNPISGHNTLYWYLQNLGQGPELLIRYENEEAVDDSQLPKDRFSAERLKGVDSTLKIQPAELGDSAVYLCASSPTGSLYGYTFGSGTRLTVV.

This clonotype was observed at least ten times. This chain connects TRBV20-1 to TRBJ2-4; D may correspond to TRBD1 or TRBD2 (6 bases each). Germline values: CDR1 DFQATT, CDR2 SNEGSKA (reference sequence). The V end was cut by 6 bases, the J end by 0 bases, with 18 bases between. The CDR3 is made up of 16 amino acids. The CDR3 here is CSARSGGLLAKNIQYF. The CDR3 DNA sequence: TGCAGTGCCAGGAGTGGGGGGCTACTAGCCAAAAACATTCAGTACTTC.

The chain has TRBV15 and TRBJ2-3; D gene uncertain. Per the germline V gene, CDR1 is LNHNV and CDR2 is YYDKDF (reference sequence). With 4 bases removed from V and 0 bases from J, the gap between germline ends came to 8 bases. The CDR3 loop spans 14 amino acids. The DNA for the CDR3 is TGTGCCACCAGCACCCTAACTAGCACAGATACGCAGTATTTT. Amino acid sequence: CATSTLTSTDTQYF. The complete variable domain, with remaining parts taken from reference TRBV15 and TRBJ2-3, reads DAMVIQNPRYQVTQFGKPVTLSCSQTLNHNVMYWYQQKSSQAPKLLFHYYDKDFNNEADTPDNFQSRRPNTSFCFLDIRSPGLGDTAMYLCATSTLTSTDTQYFGPGTRLTVL.

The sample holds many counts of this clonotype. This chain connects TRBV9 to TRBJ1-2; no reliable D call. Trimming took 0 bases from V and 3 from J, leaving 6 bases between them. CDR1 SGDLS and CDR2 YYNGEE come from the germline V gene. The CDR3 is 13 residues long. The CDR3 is CASSVGVDYGYTF. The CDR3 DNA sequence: TGTGCCAGCAGCGTAGGGGTAGACTATGGCTACACCTTC. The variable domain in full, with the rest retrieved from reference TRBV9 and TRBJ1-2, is DSGVTQTPKHLITATGQRVTLRCSPRSGDLSVYWYQQSLDQGLQFLIQYYNGEERAKGNILERFSAQQFPDLHSELNLSSLELGDSALYFCASSVGVDYGYTFGSGTRLTVV.

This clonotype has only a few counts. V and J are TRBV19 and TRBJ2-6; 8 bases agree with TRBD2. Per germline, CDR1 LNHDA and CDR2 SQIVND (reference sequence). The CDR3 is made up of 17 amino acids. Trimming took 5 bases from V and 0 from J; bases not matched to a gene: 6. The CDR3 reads CASSPSGPSSGANVLTF. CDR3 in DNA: TGTGCCAGTAGTCCTAGCGGGCCCTCCTCTGGGGCCAACGTCCTGACTTTC.

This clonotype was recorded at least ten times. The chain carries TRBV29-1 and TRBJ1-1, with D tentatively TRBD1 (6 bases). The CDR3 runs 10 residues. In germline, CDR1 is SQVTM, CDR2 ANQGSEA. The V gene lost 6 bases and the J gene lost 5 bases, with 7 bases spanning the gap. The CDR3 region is CSVGGTEAFF. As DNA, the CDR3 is TGCAGCGTAGGGGGAACTGAAGCTTTCTTT.

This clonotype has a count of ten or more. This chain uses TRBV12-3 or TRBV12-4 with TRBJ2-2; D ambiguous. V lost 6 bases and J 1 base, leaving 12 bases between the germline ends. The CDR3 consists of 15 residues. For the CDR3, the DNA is TGTGCCAGCAGCTATTCAAACAGGAACACCGGGGAGCTGTTTTTT. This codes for CASSYSNRNTGELFF.

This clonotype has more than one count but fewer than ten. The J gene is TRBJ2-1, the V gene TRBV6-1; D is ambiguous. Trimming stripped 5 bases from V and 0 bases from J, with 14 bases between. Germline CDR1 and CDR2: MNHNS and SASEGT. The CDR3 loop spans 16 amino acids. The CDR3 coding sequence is TGTGCCAGCAGTCCCCTACTATCCCTCTCCTACAATGAGCAGTTCTTC. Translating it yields CASSPLLSLSYNEQFF.

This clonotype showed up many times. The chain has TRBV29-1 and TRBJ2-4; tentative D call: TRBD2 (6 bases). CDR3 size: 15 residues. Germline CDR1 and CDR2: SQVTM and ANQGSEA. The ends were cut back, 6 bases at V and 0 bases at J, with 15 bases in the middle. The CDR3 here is CSVLGTPEAKNIQYF. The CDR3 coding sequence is TGCAGCGTCCTCGGGACTCCCGAAGCCAAAAACATTCAGTACTTC.

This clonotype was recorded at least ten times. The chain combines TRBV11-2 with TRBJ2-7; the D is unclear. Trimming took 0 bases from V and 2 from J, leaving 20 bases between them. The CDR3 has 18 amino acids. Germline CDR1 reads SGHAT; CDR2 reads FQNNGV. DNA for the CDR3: TGTGCCAGCAGCTTAGAATTTTCAACCGGCCTGGAGACCTACGAGCAGTACTTC. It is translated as CASSLEFSTGLETYEQYF.

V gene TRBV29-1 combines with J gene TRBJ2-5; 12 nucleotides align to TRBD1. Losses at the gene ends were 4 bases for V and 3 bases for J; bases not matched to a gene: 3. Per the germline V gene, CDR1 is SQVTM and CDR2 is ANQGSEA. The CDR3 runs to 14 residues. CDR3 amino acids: CSVAGTGGEETQYF. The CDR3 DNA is TGCAGCGTTGCCGGGACAGGGGGCGAAGAGACCCAGTACTTC.

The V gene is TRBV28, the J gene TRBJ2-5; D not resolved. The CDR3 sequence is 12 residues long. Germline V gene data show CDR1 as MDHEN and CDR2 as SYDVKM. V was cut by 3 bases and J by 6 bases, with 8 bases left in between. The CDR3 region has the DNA TGTGCCAGCAGTTTCGGCGGTAAGACCCAGTACTTC. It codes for CASSFGGKTQYF.

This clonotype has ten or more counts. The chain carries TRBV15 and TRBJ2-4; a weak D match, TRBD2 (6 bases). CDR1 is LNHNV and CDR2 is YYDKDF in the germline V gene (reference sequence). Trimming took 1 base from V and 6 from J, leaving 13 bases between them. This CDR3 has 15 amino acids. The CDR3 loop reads CATSRVVLGGNIQYF. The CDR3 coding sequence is TGTGCCACCAGCAGAGTAGTGCTGGGGGGAAACATTCAGTACTTC. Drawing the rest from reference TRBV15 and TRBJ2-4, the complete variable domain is DAMVIQNPRYQVTQFGKPVTLSCSQTLNHNVMYWYQQKSSQAPKLLFHYYDKDFNNEADTPDNFQSRRPNTSFCFLDIRSPGLGDTAMYLCATSRVVLGGNIQYFGAGTRLSVL.

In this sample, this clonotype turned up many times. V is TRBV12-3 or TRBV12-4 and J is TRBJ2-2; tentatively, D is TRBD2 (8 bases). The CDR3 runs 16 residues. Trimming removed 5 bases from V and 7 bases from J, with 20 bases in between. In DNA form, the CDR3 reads TGTGCCAGCAGTCCCGGGAGGGCAGGGGGTCACGGGGAGCTGTTTTTT. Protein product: CASSPGRAGGHGELFF.

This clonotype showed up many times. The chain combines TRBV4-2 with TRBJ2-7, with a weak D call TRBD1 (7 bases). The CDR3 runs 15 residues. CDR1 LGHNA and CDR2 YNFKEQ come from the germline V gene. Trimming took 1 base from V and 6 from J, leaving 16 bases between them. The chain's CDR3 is CASSQAAGGFGEQYF. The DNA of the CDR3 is TGTGCCAGCAGCCAAGCGGCAGGGGGGTTCGGCGAGCAGTACTTC.

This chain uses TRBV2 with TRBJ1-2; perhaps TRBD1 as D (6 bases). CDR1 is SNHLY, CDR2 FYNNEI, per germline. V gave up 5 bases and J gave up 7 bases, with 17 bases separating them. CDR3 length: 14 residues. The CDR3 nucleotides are TGTGCCAGCAGTCAAGGGTCAAGGGGGTCTGGCTACACCTTC. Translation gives CASSQGSRGSGYTF.

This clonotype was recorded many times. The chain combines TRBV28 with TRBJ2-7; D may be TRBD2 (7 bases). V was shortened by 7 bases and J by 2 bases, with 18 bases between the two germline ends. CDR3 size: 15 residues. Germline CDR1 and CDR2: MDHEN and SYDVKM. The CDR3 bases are TGTGCCAGCAAAATCGTAGGGGGGGGAACCTACGAGCAGTACTTC. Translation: CASKIVGGGTYEQYF.

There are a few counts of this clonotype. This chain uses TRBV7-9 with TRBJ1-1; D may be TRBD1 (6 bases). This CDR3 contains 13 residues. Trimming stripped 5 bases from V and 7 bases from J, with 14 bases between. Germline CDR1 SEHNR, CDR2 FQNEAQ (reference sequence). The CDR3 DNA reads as TGTGCCAGCAGCCGGACAGATGGGGGTGAAGCTTTCTTT. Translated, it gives CASSRTDGGEAFF.

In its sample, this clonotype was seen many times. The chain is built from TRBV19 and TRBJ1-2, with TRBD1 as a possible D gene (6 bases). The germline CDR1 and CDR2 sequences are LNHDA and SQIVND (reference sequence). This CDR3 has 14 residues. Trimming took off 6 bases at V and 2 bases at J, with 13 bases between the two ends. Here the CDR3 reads CASSIQGSNYGYTF. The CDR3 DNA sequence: TGTGCCAGTAGCATACAGGGTTCCAACTATGGCTACACCTTC.

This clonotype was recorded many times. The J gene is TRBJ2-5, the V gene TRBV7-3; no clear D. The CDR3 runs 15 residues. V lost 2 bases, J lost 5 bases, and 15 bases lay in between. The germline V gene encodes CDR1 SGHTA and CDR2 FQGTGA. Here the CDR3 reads CASSLGLGGAETQYF. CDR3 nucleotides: TGTGCCAGCAGCTTAGGTCTGGGCGGCGCCGAGACCCAGTACTTC.

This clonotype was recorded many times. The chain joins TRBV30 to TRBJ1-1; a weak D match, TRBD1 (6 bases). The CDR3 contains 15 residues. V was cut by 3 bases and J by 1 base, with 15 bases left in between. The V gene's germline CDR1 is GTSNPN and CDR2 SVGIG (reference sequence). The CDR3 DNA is TGTGCCTGGAGCCGACCCCAGGGGCAGAACACTGAAGCTTTCTTT. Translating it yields CAWSRPQGQNTEAFF.

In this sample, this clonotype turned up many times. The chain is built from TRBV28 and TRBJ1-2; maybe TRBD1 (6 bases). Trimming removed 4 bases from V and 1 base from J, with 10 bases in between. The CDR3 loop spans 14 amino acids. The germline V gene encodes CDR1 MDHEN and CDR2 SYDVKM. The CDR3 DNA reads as TGTGCCAGCAGTTCACAGGGAGATAACTATGGCTACACCTTC. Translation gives CASSSQGDNYGYTF.

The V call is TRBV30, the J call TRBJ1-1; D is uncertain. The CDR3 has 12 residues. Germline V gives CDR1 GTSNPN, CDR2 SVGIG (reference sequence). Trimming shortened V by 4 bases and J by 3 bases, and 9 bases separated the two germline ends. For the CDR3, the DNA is TGTGCCTGGAACCGCATGGACACTGAAGCTTTCTTT. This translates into CAWNRMDTEAFF.

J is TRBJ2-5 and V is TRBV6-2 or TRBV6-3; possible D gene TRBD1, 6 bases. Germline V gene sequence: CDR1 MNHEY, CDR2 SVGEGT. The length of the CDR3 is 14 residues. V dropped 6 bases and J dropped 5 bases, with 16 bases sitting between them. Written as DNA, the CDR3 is TGTGCCAGCAGAATACAGGGTTCGGAGGAGACCCAGTACTTC. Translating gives CASRIQGSEETQYF.

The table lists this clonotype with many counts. The CDR3 spells CASSTYPYGYTF. The DNA of the CDR3 is TGTGCCAGCAGTACGTACCCCTATGGCTACACCTTC. The gene calls are TRBV12-3 or TRBV12-4 and TRBJ1-2; no reliable D call. The CDR3 is made up of 12 amino acids. The V and J ends lost 5 bases and 4 bases respectively, with 8 bases between them.

In nucleotides, the CDR3 is TGTGCCAGCAGCTCAGGACAGGGGATGACGAGCTACACCTTC. This gives the protein CASSSGQGMTSYTF. The chain employs TRBV9 and TRBJ1-2; 9 nucleotides align to TRBD1. J gave up 9 bases and V 4 bases, and 10 bases lay outside the gene matches. This CDR3 has 14 residues. The germline V gene has CDR1 SGDLS and CDR2 YYNGEE. Full variable domain (missing parts from reference TRBV9 and TRBJ1-2): DSGVTQTPKHLITATGQRVTLRCSPRSGDLSVYWYQQSLDQGLQFLIQYYNGEERAKGNILERFSAQQFPDLHSELNLSSLELGDSALYFCASSSGQGMTSYTFGSGTRLTVV.

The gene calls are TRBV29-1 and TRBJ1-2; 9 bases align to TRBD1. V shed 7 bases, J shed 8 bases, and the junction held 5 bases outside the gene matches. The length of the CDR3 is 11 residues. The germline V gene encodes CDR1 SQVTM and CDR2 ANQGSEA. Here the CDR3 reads CSARTGVGYTF. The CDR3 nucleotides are TGCAGCGCCAGGACAGGGGTGGGCTACACCTTC.

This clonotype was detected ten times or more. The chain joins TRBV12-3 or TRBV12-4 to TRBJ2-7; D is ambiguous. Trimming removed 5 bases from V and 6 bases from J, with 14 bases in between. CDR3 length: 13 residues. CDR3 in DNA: TGTGCCAGCAGTATCGGACCCCACCGCGAGCAGTACTTC. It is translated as CASSIGPHREQYF.

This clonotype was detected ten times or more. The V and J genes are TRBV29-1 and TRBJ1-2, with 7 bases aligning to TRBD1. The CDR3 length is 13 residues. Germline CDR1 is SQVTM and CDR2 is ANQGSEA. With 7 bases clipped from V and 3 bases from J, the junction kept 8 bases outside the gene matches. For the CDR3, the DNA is TGCAGCGGCACGACAGGGTCCGACTATGGCTACACCTTC. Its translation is CSGTTGSDYGYTF.

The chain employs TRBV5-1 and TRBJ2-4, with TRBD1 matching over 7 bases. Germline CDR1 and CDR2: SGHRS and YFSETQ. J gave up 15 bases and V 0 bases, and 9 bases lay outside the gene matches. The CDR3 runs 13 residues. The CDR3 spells CASSLEGGANGYF. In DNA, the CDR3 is TGCGCCAGCAGCTTGGAAGGGGGCGCAAATGGGTACTTC.

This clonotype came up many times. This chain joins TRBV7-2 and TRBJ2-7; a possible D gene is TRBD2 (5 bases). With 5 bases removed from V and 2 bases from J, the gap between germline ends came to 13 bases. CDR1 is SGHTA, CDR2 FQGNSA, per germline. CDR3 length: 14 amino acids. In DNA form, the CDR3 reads TGTGCCAGCAGCCTCCTGACTACAACCTACGAGCAGTACTTC. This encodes CASSLLTTTYEQYF. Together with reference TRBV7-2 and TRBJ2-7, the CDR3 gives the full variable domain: GAGVSQSPSNKVTEKGKDVELRCDPISGHTALYWYRQSLGQGLEFLIYFQGNSAPDKSGLPSDRFSAERTGGSVSTLTIQRTQQEDSAVYLCASSLLTTTYEQYFGPGTRLTVT.